This entry is about one T cell receptor (beta chain). These data are taken from a study of blood T cell repertoires in COVID-19. Study details: Collection of acute and convalescent COVID-19 samples took place in the United States, Italy and Spain. PBMCs, B-cell-depleted T cells, or T cells provided the cDNA or gDNA that made up the material.

Using immunoSEQ multiplex PCR, the repertoire was profiled, and TCRdb retains in-frame clones only, with some absent. The sample has about 140,000 clones, roughly 90% seen once. The CDR3 spans 17 residues. Germline V lookup: CDR1 SGDLS, CDR2 YYNGEE. The germline V and J ends were trimmed by 2 bases and 4 bases, with 16 bases remaining between them. This TCR was recovered from a human donor with COVID-19, enrolled during active disease. The donor label of this sample is uncertain. Sequencing used peripheral blood. This chain links TRBV9 with TRBJ2-6, with a weak D call TRBD2 (6 bases). The CDR3 region has the DNA TGTGCCAGCAGCGTTGAAGCGAGGGCGGGAGGGGCCAACGTCCTGACTTTC. This sequence encodes CASSVEARAGGANVLTF.